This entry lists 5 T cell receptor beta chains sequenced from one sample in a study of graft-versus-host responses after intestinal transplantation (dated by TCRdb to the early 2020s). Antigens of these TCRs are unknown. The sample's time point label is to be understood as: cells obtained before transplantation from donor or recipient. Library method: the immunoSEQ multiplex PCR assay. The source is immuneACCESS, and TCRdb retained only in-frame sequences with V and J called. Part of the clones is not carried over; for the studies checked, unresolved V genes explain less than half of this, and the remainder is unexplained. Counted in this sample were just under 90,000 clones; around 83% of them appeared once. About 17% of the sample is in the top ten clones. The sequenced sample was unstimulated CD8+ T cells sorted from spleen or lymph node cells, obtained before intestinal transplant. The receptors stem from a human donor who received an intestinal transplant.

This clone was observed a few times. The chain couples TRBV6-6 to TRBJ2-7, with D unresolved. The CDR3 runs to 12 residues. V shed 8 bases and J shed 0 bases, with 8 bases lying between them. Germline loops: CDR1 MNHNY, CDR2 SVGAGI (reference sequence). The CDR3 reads CASSTDSYEQYF. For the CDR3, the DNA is TGTGCCAGCTCGACGGACTCCTACGAGCAGTACTTC.

The CDR3 nucleotides read TGTGCCAGCAGCTTTGACTCTTCACCCCTCCACTTT. This codes for CASSFDSSPLHF. The chain links TRBV13 to TRBJ1-6, with unresolved D. Trimming stripped 3 bases from V and 9 bases from J, with 6 bases between. The CDR3 runs to 12 residues. Germline V gives CDR1 PRHDT, CDR2 FYEKMQ (reference sequence). The variable domain in full, with the rest retrieved from reference TRBV13 and TRBJ1-6, is AAGVIQSPRHLIKEKRETATLKCYPIPRHDTVYWYQQGPGQDPQFLISFYEKMQSDKGSIPDRFSAQQFSDYHSELNMSSLELGDSALYFCASSFDSSPLHFGNGTRLTVT.

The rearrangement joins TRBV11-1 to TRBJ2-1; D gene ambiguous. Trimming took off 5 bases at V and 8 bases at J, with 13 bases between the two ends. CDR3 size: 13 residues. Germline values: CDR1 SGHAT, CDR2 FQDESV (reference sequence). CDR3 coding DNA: TGTGCCAGCAGCGTGTTAGGCACCGATGAGCAGTTCTTC. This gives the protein CASSVLGTDEQFF.

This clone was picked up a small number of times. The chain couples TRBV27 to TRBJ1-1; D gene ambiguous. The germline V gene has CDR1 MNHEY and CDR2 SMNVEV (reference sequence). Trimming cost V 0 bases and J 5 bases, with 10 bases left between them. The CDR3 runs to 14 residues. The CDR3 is CASSLSPRGTEAFF. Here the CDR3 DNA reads TGTGCCAGCAGTTTATCCCCGAGAGGGACTGAAGCTTTCTTT.

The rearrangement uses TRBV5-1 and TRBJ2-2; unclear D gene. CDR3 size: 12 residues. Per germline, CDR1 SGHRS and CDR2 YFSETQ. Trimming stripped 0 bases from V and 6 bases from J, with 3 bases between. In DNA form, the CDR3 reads TGCGCCAGCAGCTTGGAGTCCGGGGAGCTGTTTTTT. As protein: CASSLESGELFF.